The entry below describes one T cell receptor (beta chain). Relative to the germline gene, one junction end is altered; a read error may explain this. The entry originates in a study of T-cell reconstitution after alpha-beta-depleted transplantation in children. Germline CDR1 SGHNT, CDR2 YENEEA. This CDR3 is 8 amino acids long. Unique molecular identifiers were incorporated when the TCRbeta library was constructed. TCRdb reanalysed the PCR reads using MiXCR and keeps one entry per CDR3 protein. Here the sample spans around 600,000 distinct CDR3 sequences, roughly a tenth being singletons. The chain is built from TRBV11-3 and TRBJ2-7; D is uncertain. The sequence derives from a human donor who donated a stem cell graft to a child with acute myeloid leukemia. Source: PBMCs from the stem cell graft donor, taken from the stem cell graft. For the CDR3, the DNA is TGTGCCAGCAGCTTAAGGTGTTTC. It specifies CASSLRCF.